This T cell receptor beta chain is from a study of breast tumors, draining lymph nodes, adjacent tissues. Overall study results and limits: Most tumor T cells seemingly derive from lymph node, then expand in tumor.

Samples came from axillary lymph nodes draining the breast cancer. One entry per CDR3 protein, called by TCRdb with MiXCR from the multiplex PCR reads. The sample includes fewer than 200,000 distinct CDR3 sequences, about 30% seen only once; the top ten take over 3.5%. The CDR3 loop spans 16 amino acids. Germline values: CDR1 LGHNA, CDR2 YNFKEQ. Concerning this clonotype: Its antigen is as yet unknown. The junction and the germline gene differ at one end; a read error may be behind it.

What was sequenced was axillary lymph node tissue. The chain recombines TRBV4-2 with TRBJ2-3; D gene uncertain. The TCR was taken from a female donor with breast cancer. Some clones in this sample may be carry-over from other donors' samples. The CDR3 loop is CASSQDGRRGTDTQYF. The CDR3 DNA sequence: TGTGCCAGCAGCCAAGACGGCAGGAGAGGCACAGACACGCAGTATTTT.